This T cell receptor beta chain derives from a study of shared clonotypes between healthy human individuals (dated by TCRdb to 2020 to 2022). Study-wide context: A couple of women and a few men aged 18 to 49 years were included in the cohort. Between about 0.94 and 8.9 billion PBMCs per donor were obtained by leukapheresis. To estimate repertoire size and how much clonotypes are shared between individuals, the study performed deep sequencing of blood TCR repertoires from roughly five healthy adults. Libraries were prepared and TCR repertoires were sequenced by different laboratories using diverse techniques, in order to increase sequencing depth and limit assay-specific biases. Per donor, three plates each were used for CD4 naive and CD4 memory, two for CD8 naive, and one for CD8 memory.

To note about this clone: The target of this receptor is not known. Base-call qualities are not available, and no considerably larger clone is one nucleotide away.

Donors were healthy HIV-negative adults with no recently reported acute infections or vaccinations. Every donor was a Caucasian adult living in Nashville, Tennessee, USA. CD4+ T cells were enriched by magnetic negative selection; naive cells were then positively selected on CD45RA, and the negative fraction formed the memory subset. Blood was collected by leukapheresis, and PBMCs were isolated by Ficoll-Histopaque density gradient centrifugation and then cryopreserved in liquid nitrogen vapor phase. Purity and quantity of every magnetically sorted T cell population were checked by analytical flow cytometry. Genomic DNA was isolated from each sorted fraction and quantified by UV absorbance on a Nanodrop 2000c. CDR1 LNHDA and CDR2 SQIVND were looked up in the germline V gene (reference sequence). The CDR3 runs 13 amino acids, cysteine and phenylalanine included. The only DNA kept is the CDR3, 39 bases in frame from the first base. After removal of 6 bases from V and 8 bases from J, the junction retains 9 bases not matched to a gene.

The paper as a whole reports these results and caveats: Compared with non-shared clonotypes, clonotypes shared by all four sorted-subset donors had higher generation probabilities. Pairwise subsampling indicated that sequencing depth was expected to affect the degree of clonotype sharing among donors. About 5% of naive CD4, 3.5% of naive CD8, roughly 2.4% of memory CD4, and around 0.4% of memory CD8 clonotypes were shared across a few donors. Rarefaction of sorted-subset datasets indicated incomplete sequencing despite the large sequencing depth. Naive subsets generally had larger estimated clonotype richness than memory subsets. The small number of donors limited the genetic and exposure-history diversity represented. Sampling was limited to blood, and TCR repertoires in tissue likely differ from TCR repertoires in blood.

Using the deep immunoSEQ assay, TCR CDR3 regions were amplified from genomic DNA by multiplex PCR. Extracted genomic DNA from each cell subset was spread evenly across all wells of several immunoSEQ 96-well plates, with each plate serving as a replicate. For sorted subsets, each replicate PCR was loaded with around 220 ng genomic DNA, equivalent to 30,000 or so T cell genomes. The purified libraries were quantified using a Qubit 3.0 fluorometer, sized with a Bioanalyzer 2100, and then quantified again using the KAPA Library Quantification kit. Every immunoSEQ 96-well plate was sequenced on a separate single-read 150-cycle Illumina NextSeq 550 flow cell. On the authors' methods: The immunoSEQ output contained only junctional sequences without quality scores, so filtering could not match that applied to full-length reads. To assign V/J genes and CDR3, sequences were annotated using PyIR, a Python wrapper for IgBLAST v1.9, with IMGT germline references. Reads were filtered out if the reads had weak V/J assignments (E-value above 1e-6), no CDR3, stop codons, out-of-frame junctions, or ambiguous translated residues. V3J clonotypes were defined as sequences sharing the same inferred V gene, J gene, and CDR3 amino acid sequence. The percentage overlap between two repertoires was calculated by dividing the number of shared unique clonotypes by the size of the smaller repertoire. Three approaches were used to assess repertoire richness: RTK rarefaction, the Chao1 estimator, and Recon v2.1 estimates of unobserved clonotypes. Generation probabilities for all TCRbeta clonotypes obtained by the gDNA method from four donors were computed using OLGA. This is the immuneACCESS table as TCRdb keeps it, with only in-frame sequences that have V and J called. A part of the clones is gone; compared with another copy, unresolved V genes explain less than half, and the rest is unexplained. V and J calls and clone size are given by that table; D and trimming were obtained from the DNA. The sample contains millions of clones, around nine tenths of them found a single time. The top ten hold roughly 0.15% of the sample.

Recombination joined TRBV19 with TRBJ1-2, with 7 junctional bases fitting TRBD1. Sample: naive CD4+ T cells sorted from blood. Taken with the paper, the label for cell subset or site translates to: CD45RA+ positively selected. The receptor comes from a man aged 18-30 years in good health. The CDR3 protein sequence reads: CASSPDRAWGYTF. The DNA sequence is TGTGCCAGTAGCCCCGACAGGGCTTGGGGCTACACCTTC.